This TCR beta chain came from a study of beta chain features in type 1 diabetes. cDNA synthesis used the whole RNA isolate, giving expressed TCRB sequences. Assay used: immunoSEQ multiplex PCR; TCRdb lists only in-frame clones, some missing. The sample shows some 500,000 clones, roughly 10% of them seen only once. Study-wide points: People with Type 1 diabetes carried modestly yet significantly shorter TCRB CDR3s in all four CD4+ subsets. Patients with type 1 diabetes showed fewer VDJ junction insertions and more deletions.

After removal of 5 bases from V and 12 bases from J, the junction contained 7 bases not matched to a gene. The CDR3 has 12 amino acids. Germline values: CDR1 MNHEY, CDR2 SVGAGI. This clone showed up just a few times. Its antigen remains unknown. One heparinised draw of blood, averaging roughly 120 mL, came from each donor. The chain joins TRBV6-5 to TRBJ2-1; 7 bases line up with TRBD1. This sequence was found in a woman aged 18-30 years in good health. Sequencing used naive CD4+ T cells from blood. CDR3 amino acids: CASSQRQGWQFF. CDR3 sequence (DNA): TGTGCCAGCAGTCAGCGACAGGGTTGGCAGTTCTTC.